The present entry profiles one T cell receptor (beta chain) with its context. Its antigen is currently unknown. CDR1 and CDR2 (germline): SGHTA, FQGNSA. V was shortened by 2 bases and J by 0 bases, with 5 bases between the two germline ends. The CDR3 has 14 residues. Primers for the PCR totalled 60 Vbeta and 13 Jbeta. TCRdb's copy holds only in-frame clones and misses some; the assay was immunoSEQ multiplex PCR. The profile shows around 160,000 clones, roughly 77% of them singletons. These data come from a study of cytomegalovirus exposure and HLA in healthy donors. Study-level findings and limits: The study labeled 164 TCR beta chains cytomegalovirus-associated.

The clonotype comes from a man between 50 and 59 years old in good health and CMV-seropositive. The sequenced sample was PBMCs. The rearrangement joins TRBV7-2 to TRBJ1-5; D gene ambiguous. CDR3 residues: CASSLQASNQPQHF. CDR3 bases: TGTGCCAGCAGCTTACAGGCTAGCAATCAGCCCCAGCATTTT.